The 7 T cell receptor beta chains in this list originate from one sample, sequenced in a study of low-dose radiotherapy and immunotherapy resistance in tumors. As to time point: before trial treatment. Gene-specific TRAV and TRBV primers were used for first-strand cDNA, covering alpha and beta chains. Over around 19 PCR cycles, TCRs were amplified from a constant-region primer and V-primer adapter. TCRdb itself ran the reads through MiXCR, one entry per CDR3 protein. Of 55,000 to 65,000 distinct CDR3 sequences detected, about 25% appear once; the ten largest clones hold 6.6%. The sample was PBMCs, taken before treatment. The receptors come from a male donor with rectosigmoid adenocarcinoma.

This clonotype showed up many times. The V and J genes are TRBV7-9 and TRBJ1-2; D remains ambiguous. This CDR3 has 14 amino acids. Germline V gene data show CDR1 as SEHNR and CDR2 as FQNEAQ (reference sequence). V lost 1 base and J lost 4, with 10 bases in between. CDR3 protein: CASSLDDGVYGYTF. The DNA of the CDR3 is TGTGCCAGCAGCTTAGACGATGGAGTCTATGGCTACACCTTC.

This clonotype was found many times. V is TRBV6-2 or TRBV6-3 and J is TRBJ2-7; unclear D gene. The ends were cut back, 2 bases at V and 5 bases at J, with 13 bases in the middle. Germline values: CDR1 MNHEY, CDR2 SVGEGT. The CDR3 is made up of 14 amino acids. The DNA for the CDR3 is TGTGCCAGCAGTTACCGGGTCCTGGCCCACGAGCAGTACTTC. This codes for CASSYRVLAHEQYF.

This clonotype showed up many times. This chain joins TRBV14 and TRBJ2-5; D is unresolved. Germline CDR1 reads SGHDN; CDR2 reads FVKESK. The V gene lost 4 bases and the J gene lost 2 bases, with 2 bases spanning the gap. The CDR3 length is 11 residues. CDR3 DNA sequence: TGTGCCAGCAGCCTGCAAGAGACCCAGTACTTC. It translates to CASSLQETQYF.

This clonotype was observed many times. This chain links TRBV7-9 with TRBJ2-6; D is uncertain. CDR3 length: 19 residues. Trimming stripped 1 base from V and 0 bases from J, with 16 bases between. Per the germline V gene, CDR1 is SEHNR and CDR2 is FQNEAQ (reference sequence). The CDR3, as DNA: TGTGCCAGCAGCTTAGGGCTGGGCCCCACGGACTCTGGGGCCAACGTCCTGACTTTC. Translating gives CASSLGLGPTDSGANVLTF. Together with reference TRBV7-9 and TRBJ2-6, the CDR3 gives the full variable domain: DTGVSQNPRHKITKRGQNVTFRCDPISEHNRLYWYRQTLGQGPEFLTYFQNEAQLEKSRLLSDRFSAERPKGSFSTLEIQRTEQGDSAMYLCASSLGLGPTDSGANVLTFGAGSRLTVL.

This clonotype was found many times. The gene calls are TRBV28 and TRBJ1-2; 9 bases are shared with TRBD1. The CDR3 spans 13 residues. Trimming at V came to 6 bases and at J to 8 bases, leaving 7 bases not matched to a gene. Per germline, CDR1 MDHEN and CDR2 SYDVKM. For the CDR3, the DNA is TGTGCCAGCAGGGGGGACAGGGTGAGGGGCTACACCTTC. This translates into CASRGDRVRGYTF.

Ten or more counts support this clonotype. This chain connects TRBV25-1 to TRBJ2-6, with D possibly matching TRBD1 (6 bases). The V gene's germline CDR1 is MGHDK and CDR2 SYGVNS. CDR3 length: 17 amino acids. V was shortened by 3 bases and J by 0 bases, with 12 bases between the two germline ends. The CDR3 bases are TGTGCCAGCAGTGACCAGAGGGGGACCTCTGGGGCCAACGTCCTGACTTTC. Amino acid sequence: CASSDQRGTSGANVLTF.

Concerning this clonotype itself: Given a far larger clone just one base away, this is likely a sequencing read error. The chain has TRBV28 and TRBJ2-1; weak D call: TRBD2 (5 bases). Trimming left V 6 bases short and J 13 bases short, with 19 bases between. The CDR3 contains 13 residues. The germline V gene encodes CDR1 MDHEN and CDR2 SYDVKM. In DNA form, the CDR3 reads TGTGCCAGCAGCCGGGGTGTACAAGAGACCCAGTTCTTC. Its translation: CASSRGVQETQFF.